What follows are 13 T cell receptor beta chains derived from one specimen sequenced in a study of long-term antiretroviral therapy in people with HIV. immunoSEQ v3.0 was run at survey level. The protocol was immunoSEQ multiplex PCR, while the TCRdb copy is restricted to in-frame clones and leaves out a portion. The sample has under 25,000 clones, 80% to 95% seen once. The source material was unsorted PBMCs, sampled 7.6 years after starting antiretroviral therapy. These TCRs come from a middle-aged woman with HIV.

The J gene is TRBJ1-1, the V gene TRBV19, with 9 positions matching TRBD1. V shed 3 bases and J 11 bases; nucleotides not matched to a gene: 10. Germline V lookup: CDR1 LNHDA, CDR2 SQIVND (reference sequence). The CDR3 extends over 14 amino acids. The CDR3 DNA reads TGTGCCAGTAGTATCCGGGACAGGGTGAGTCGGGCTTTCTTT. Protein sequence: CASSIRDRVSRAFF.

V and J are TRBV9 and TRBJ2-7, with D maybe TRBD1 (5 bases). The CDR3 spans 16 residues. V was clipped by 2 bases and J by 3 bases, with 18 bases between them. In germline, CDR1 is SGDLS, CDR2 YYNGEE. The CDR3: CASSVQIGADRYEQYF. The CDR3 DNA reads as TGTGCCAGCAGCGTCCAAATTGGGGCGGACCGCTACGAGCAGTACTTC.

The rearrangement joins TRBV10-3 to TRBJ1-1; D unresolved. In germline, CDR1 is ENHRY, CDR2 SYGVKD. V lost 9 bases, J lost 0 bases, and 11 bases lay in between. The CDR3 consists of 13 residues. CDR3 sequence (DNA): TGTGCCATAGGAGCGGATTTGAACACTGAAGCTTTCTTT. Its protein product is CAIGADLNTEAFF.

This clone is medium-sized by share. The chain carries TRBV27 and TRBJ2-5; D ambiguous. The CDR3 runs to 9 residues. The ends were cut back, 7 bases at V and 3 bases at J, with 0 bases in the middle. Germline V gene sequence: CDR1 MNHEY, CDR2 SMNVEV (reference sequence). CDR3 residues: CASKETQYF. The CDR3 coding sequence is TGTGCCAGCAAAGAGACCCAGTACTTC.

As concerns this clone: Given the absence of the conserved phenylalanine or tryptophan at the CDR3 end, a read error is likely. The DNA is left out, because the CDR3 cannot be placed on it with certainty; the CDR3 is given as TCRdb lists it. V gene TRBV7-9 combines with J gene TRBJ2-7; the tabulated D call, TRBD1, remains unverified against the DNA. CDR1 is SEHNR and CDR2 is FQNEAQ in the germline V gene (reference sequence). The CDR3 comprises 13 residues, both ends counted. This CDR3 reads CASSRGQGTGDSI.

V gene TRBV28 combines with J gene TRBJ2-7; weak D call: TRBD2 (7 bases). Germline V gene lookup returns CDR1 MDHEN and CDR2 SYDVKM. The CDR3 contains 13 residues. Trimming removed 6 bases from V and 3 bases from J, with 12 bases in between. CDR3 loop: CASRWGGRYEQYF. The CDR3 DNA is TGTGCCAGCAGGTGGGGGGGCCGCTACGAGCAGTACTTC. The full variable domain, its missing parts supplied by reference TRBV28 and TRBJ2-7, is DVKVTQSSRYLVKRTGEKVFLECVQDMDHENMFWYRQDPGLGLRLIYFSYDVKMKEKGDIPEGYSVSREKKERFSLILESASTNQTSMYLCASRWGGRYEQYFGPGTRLTVT.

V usage is TRBV6-5 and J usage is TRBJ2-3, with D perhaps matching TRBD2 (6 bases). Trimming cost V 6 bases and J 8 bases, with 21 bases left between them. CDR3 size: 15 residues. Looked up from germline, CDR1 is MNHEY and CDR2 is SVGAGI. This chain's CDR3 is CASSIGTRPSVTQYF. Written as DNA, the CDR3 is TGTGCCAGCAGCATCGGGACTCGCCCCTCTGTTACGCAGTATTTT.

Only one count was recorded for this clone. This sequence joins TRBV5-5 and TRBJ1-1, with a possible D match to TRBD1 (5 bases). The CDR3 has 13 residues. V was trimmed by 4 bases and J by 6 bases, leaving 13 bases between them. CDR1 is SGHKS, CDR2 YYEKEE, per germline (reference sequence). The CDR3 nucleotides read TGTGCCAGCAGCCCGAGAGGGGATGCTGAAGCTTTCTTT. Residues: CASSPRGDAEAFF.

The rearrangement uses TRBV5-6 and TRBJ2-1; D not resolved. The CDR3 extends over 12 amino acids. Germline V gene lookup returns CDR1 SGHDT and CDR2 YYEEEE. Trimming stripped 3 bases from V and 6 bases from J, with 7 bases between. CDR3 in amino acids: CASSSSGNEQFF. The CDR3 DNA sequence: TGTGCCAGCAGCTCTTCAGGCAATGAGCAGTTCTTC.

This chain links TRBV19 with TRBJ2-6; 8 bases agree with TRBD1. J was trimmed by 4 bases and V by 1 base; bases with no gene match: 9. Germline V gene data show CDR1 as LNHDA and CDR2 as SQIVND (reference sequence). This CDR3 is built from 18 residues. The CDR3 DNA is TGTGCCAGTAGTATAGTGGCCAGGGGGCTGTCCGGGGCCAACGTCCTGACTTTC. As protein: CASSIVARGLSGANVLTF.

The chain uses TRBV7-2 and TRBJ2-2, with D perhaps TRBD2 (5 bases). CDR1 SGHTA and CDR2 FQGNSA come from the germline V gene. CDR3 length: 15 amino acids. V lost 5 bases and J lost 5, with 15 bases in between. CDR3 DNA: TGTGCCAGCAGCGTCCTCTTCTCGGGAACCGGGGAGCTGTTTTTT. It is translated as CASSVLFSGTGELFF.

The chain links TRBV11-2 to TRBJ1-1; D is ambiguous. Germline CDR1 is SGHAT and CDR2 is FQNNGV. The length of the CDR3 is 13 residues. V lost 2 bases and J lost 1, with 5 bases in between. This CDR3 is CASSLTQNTEAFF. The CDR3 nucleotides are TGTGCCAGCAGCTTAACACAGAACACTGAAGCTTTCTTT.

This chain links TRBV19 with TRBJ1-2, with unresolved D. Trimming took off 3 bases at V and 5 bases at J, with 7 bases between the two ends. Looked up from germline, CDR1 is LNHDA and CDR2 is SQIVND (reference sequence). The CDR3 is 12 amino acids. The CDR3 nucleotides are TGTGCCAGTAGTATCCCGAGATATGGCTACACCTTC. Protein sequence: CASSIPRYGYTF.